This T cell receptor beta chain appears in the sequencing data of a study of blood T cell repertoires in COVID-19. As for the study in general: The United States, Italy and Spain supplied acute and convalescent COVID-19 samples. From T cells, B-cell-depleted T cells, or PBMCs came the material, which was cDNA or gDNA.

Methods used by the authors: Amplified reference gene primers provided the basis for estimating nucleated cell counts. Profiled with immunoSEQ multiplex PCR; TCRdb holds only in-frame clones, not every one. V, J and clone size are those of that table, while D and trimming were read from the DNA. Here the sample spans approximately 240,000 clones, approximately 79% being singletons. Material for sequencing was peripheral blood. The clonotype was recovered from a woman between 40 and 55 years old with active or convalescent COVID-19.

This CDR3 reads CASSYYRGEFSYEQYF. CDR3 nucleotide sequence: TGTGCCAGCAGTTACTACAGGGGGGAGTTCTCCTACGAGCAGTACTTC. The gene calls are TRBV28 and TRBJ2-7, with 8 bases matching TRBD1. Germline V lookup: CDR1 MDHEN, CDR2 SYDVKM. CDR3 length: 16 residues. With 4 bases clipped from V and 0 bases from J, the junction kept 8 bases outside the gene matches.